A selection of T cell receptor beta chains follows, all from one sample in a study of blood T cell repertoires in COVID-19. Produced via immunoSEQ multiplex PCR; TCRdb's table is partial and in-frame only. The sample holds roughly 150,000 clones; roughly 77% are singletons and the top ten take around 4%. The specimen sequenced was peripheral blood. The source of these receptors is a man aged 55 to 70 with acute or convalescent COVID-19. CDR3s include the opening cysteine and the closing phenylalanine or tryptophan. Each record gives: D gene, clone size, V gene, J gene, CDR3 protein, CDR3 DNA. The D gene is left open where the match is weak. The size of a clone is reported for some rows only, either as once, few or many, or as a class for expanded clones.

D gene: -
clone size: -
V gene: TRBV9
J gene: TRBJ2-1
CDR3 protein: CASSVAGVEQFF
CDR3 DNA: TGTGCCAGCAGCGTAGCCGGGGTTGAGCAGTTCTTC

D gene: -
clone size: -
V gene: TRBV7-9
J gene: TRBJ2-2
CDR3 protein: CASSTNQGPGELFF
CDR3 DNA: TGTGCCAGCAGCACGAACCAGGGGCCCGGGGAGCTGTTTTTT

D gene: -
clone size: few
V gene: TRBV5-1
J gene: TRBJ2-7
CDR3 protein: CASSRDMYEQYF
CDR3 DNA: TGCGCCAGCAGCCGAGACATGTACGAGCAGTACTTC

D gene: -
clone size: -
V gene: TRBV19
J gene: TRBJ2-3
CDR3 protein: CASSQATDTQYF
CDR3 DNA: TGTGCCAGTAGTCAGGCGACAGATACGCAGTATTTT

D gene: -
clone size: -
V gene: TRBV28
J gene: TRBJ1-1
CDR3 protein: CATQRQNTEAFF
CDR3 DNA: TGTGCCACACAGAGACAGAACACTGAAGCTTTCTTT

D gene: -
clone size: -
V gene: TRBV5-1
J gene: TRBJ2-2
CDR3 protein: CASSDSDTGELFF
CDR3 DNA: TGCGCCAGCAGCGACTCCGACACCGGGGAGCTGTTTTTT

D gene: -
clone size: few
V gene: TRBV7-6
J gene: TRBJ2-1
CDR3 protein: CASNSIPGSYNEQFF
CDR3 DNA: TGTGCCAGCAACTCAATTCCGGGGTCCTACAATGAGCAGTTCTTC

D gene: TRBD2
clone size: -
V gene: TRBV5-4
J gene: TRBJ2-1
CDR3 protein: CASSLGLASYNEQFF
CDR3 DNA: TGTGCCAGCAGCTTAGGACTAGCGAGCTACAATGAGCAGTTCTTC

D gene: TRBD1
clone size: few
V gene: TRBV7-9
J gene: TRBJ2-1
CDR3 protein: CASSLTGDEQFF
CDR3 DNA: TGTGCCAGCAGTTTGACAGGGGATGAGCAGTTCTTC

D gene: TRBD1
clone size: -
V gene: TRBV7-9
J gene: TRBJ2-1
CDR3 protein: CASSPPTGSNNEQFF
CDR3 DNA: TGTGCCAGCAGCCCGCCGACAGGGTCCAACAATGAGCAGTTCTTC

D gene: TRBD1
clone size: -
V gene: TRBV19
J gene: TRBJ2-6
CDR3 protein: CASSMTGTAGANVLTF
CDR3 DNA: TGTGCCAGTAGTATGACGGGGACAGCTGGGGCCAACGTCCTGACTTTC

D gene: -
clone size: -
V gene: TRBV10-3
J gene: TRBJ2-3
CDR3 protein: CAISLAERGTDTQYF
CDR3 DNA: TGTGCCATCAGTTTAGCGGAGCGAGGGACAGATACGCAGTATTTT

D gene: -
clone size: -
V gene: TRBV19
J gene: TRBJ2-1
CDR3 protein: CASTGGRALGGYNEQFF
CDR3 DNA: TGTGCCAGTACGGGGGGCCGGGCTCTAGGGGGCTACAATGAGCAGTTCTTC

D gene: TRBD1
clone size: -
V gene: TRBV19
J gene: TRBJ2-6
CDR3 protein: CASSMRRQGTNGANVLTF
CDR3 DNA: TGTGCCAGTAGTATGAGGCGACAGGGAACGAATGGGGCCAACGTCCTGACTTTC

D gene: -
clone size: -
V gene: TRBV5-1
J gene: TRBJ2-7
CDR3 protein: CASSWTEGDEQYF
CDR3 DNA: TGCGCCAGCAGCTGGACGGAAGGGGACGAGCAGTACTTC

D gene: -
clone size: -
V gene: TRBV28
J gene: TRBJ2-7
CDR3 protein: CASSVTGTPAYEQYF
CDR3 DNA: TGTGCCAGCAGTGTCACCGGGACTCCTGCCTACGAGCAGTACTTC

D gene: TRBD1
clone size: -
V gene: TRBV25-1
J gene: TRBJ1-4
CDR3 protein: CASSEYGQGHNEKLFF
CDR3 DNA: TGTGCCAGCAGTGAATATGGACAGGGGCATAATGAAAAACTGTTTTTT

D gene: -
clone size: few
V gene: TRBV28
J gene: TRBJ2-2
CDR3 protein: CASSLLAANTGELFF
CDR3 DNA: TGTGCCAGCAGCCTTCTTGCAGCGAACACCGGGGAGCTGTTTTTT

D gene: TRBD2
clone size: once
V gene: TRBV20-1
J gene: TRBJ2-3
CDR3 protein: CSASLRLAGALEIQDTQYF
CDR3 DNA: TGCAGTGCTAGTTTAAGGCTAGCGGGGGCCTTGGAAATTCAGGATACGCAGTATTTT

D gene: TRBD2
clone size: -
V gene: TRBV6-4
J gene: TRBJ2-3
CDR3 protein: CASSETGSSGPDTQYF
CDR3 DNA: TGTGCCAGCAGTGAAACGGGATCTAGCGGCCCAGATACGCAGTATTTT

D gene: -
clone size: -
V gene: TRBV11-2
J gene: TRBJ2-3
CDR3 protein: CASSFLRGRTDTQYF
CDR3 DNA: TGTGCCAGCAGCTTTCTGCGGGGACGCACAGATACGCAGTATTTT

D gene: -
clone size: -
V gene: TRBV18
J gene: TRBJ2-3
CDR3 protein: CASSPPGTVKQYF
CDR3 DNA: TGTGCCAGCTCACCACCTGGAACAGTTAAGCAGTATTTT

D gene: TRBD2
clone size: -
V gene: TRBV6-1
J gene: TRBJ2-7
CDR3 protein: CASSDWTSGRGYEQYF
CDR3 DNA: TGTGCCAGCAGTGATTGGACTAGCGGGAGAGGCTACGAGCAGTACTTC

D gene: -
clone size: -
V gene: TRBV28
J gene: TRBJ2-5
CDR3 protein: CASSSGGQRETQYF
CDR3 DNA: TGTGCCAGCAGTTCGGGAGGACAGCGAGAGACCCAGTACTTC

D gene: -
clone size: -
V gene: TRBV14
J gene: TRBJ2-6
CDR3 protein: CASSLRQISGANVLTF
CDR3 DNA: TGTGCCAGCAGCCTAAGACAGATCTCTGGGGCCAACGTCCTGACTTTC

D gene: -
clone size: -
V gene: TRBV3-1/TRBV3-2
J gene: TRBJ2-5
CDR3 protein: CASSQDLMRDKETQYF
CDR3 DNA: TGTGCCAGCAGCCAAGATCTAATGCGGGATAAAGAGACCCAGTACTTC

D gene: -
clone size: few
V gene: TRBV5-5
J gene: TRBJ2-3
CDR3 protein: CASSLGPTVDTQYF
CDR3 DNA: TGTGCCAGCAGCTTGGGCCCCACTGTGGATACGCAGTATTTT

D gene: -
clone size: few
V gene: TRBV11-2
J gene: TRBJ1-2
CDR3 protein: CASSPLTGGNLFGYTF
CDR3 DNA: TGTGCCAGCAGCCCTCTGACAGGTGGGAACCTTTTTGGCTACACCTTC

D gene: -
clone size: -
V gene: TRBV30
J gene: TRBJ2-3
CDR3 protein: CAWSRRQATDTQYF
CDR3 DNA: TGTGCCTGGAGTCGTAGACAGGCCACAGATACGCAGTATTTT

D gene: -
clone size: -
V gene: TRBV12-5
J gene: TRBJ1-5
CDR3 protein: CASGFPSYSNQPQHF
CDR3 DNA: TGTGCTAGTGGTTTTCCGTCTTATAGCAATCAGCCCCAGCATTTT

D gene: TRBD2
clone size: -
V gene: TRBV25-1
J gene: TRBJ2-3
CDR3 protein: CASSERPTSGSTDTQYF
CDR3 DNA: TGTGCCAGCAGTGAACGCCCGACTAGCGGCAGCACAGATACGCAGTATTTT

D gene: -
clone size: -
V gene: TRBV19
J gene: TRBJ1-1
CDR3 protein: CASSTIDRNTEAFF
CDR3 DNA: TGTGCCAGTAGTACTATCGACAGGAACACTGAAGCTTTCTTT

D gene: -
clone size: -
V gene: TRBV29-1
J gene: TRBJ2-1
CDR3 protein: CSGSRDMNNEQFF
CDR3 DNA: TGCAGCGGGTCCCGGGACATGAACAATGAGCAGTTCTTC

D gene: TRBD2
clone size: -
V gene: TRBV6-1
J gene: TRBJ2-1
CDR3 protein: CASSEASGSSYNEQFF
CDR3 DNA: TGTGCCAGCAGTGAAGCTAGCGGGAGCTCCTACAATGAGCAGTTCTTC

D gene: TRBD1
clone size: -
V gene: TRBV9
J gene: TRBJ1-4
CDR3 protein: CASSAGTANVNEKLFF
CDR3 DNA: TGTGCCAGCAGCGCAGGGACAGCGAACGTGAATGAAAAACTGTTTTTT

D gene: -
clone size: -
V gene: TRBV5-1
J gene: TRBJ2-7
CDR3 protein: CASSERPSSYEQYF
CDR3 DNA: TGCGCCAGCAGCGAGCGACCTTCTTCCTACGAGCAGTACTTC

D gene: TRBD1
clone size: few
V gene: TRBV18
J gene: TRBJ2-1
CDR3 protein: CASSRDSYNEQFF
CDR3 DNA: TGTGCCAGCTCCCGGGACAGCTACAATGAGCAGTTCTTC

D gene: TRBD1
clone size: -
V gene: TRBV18
J gene: TRBJ2-2
CDR3 protein: CASSPRQGNTGELFF
CDR3 DNA: TGTGCCAGCTCACCTCGACAGGGGAACACCGGGGAGCTGTTTTTT

D gene: -
clone size: -
V gene: TRBV5-4
J gene: TRBJ1-1
CDR3 protein: CASSLVRGINTEAFF
CDR3 DNA: TGTGCCAGCAGCTTGGTACGGGGAATAAACACTGAAGCTTTCTTT

D gene: -
clone size: -
V gene: TRBV6-5
J gene: TRBJ2-4
CDR3 protein: CATTQTSFQNIQYF
CDR3 DNA: TGTGCCACGACCCAAACTAGCTTCCAAAACATTCAGTACTTC

D gene: -
clone size: -
V gene: TRBV7-2
J gene: TRBJ1-3
CDR3 protein: CASSFTGYSGNTIYF
CDR3 DNA: TGTGCCAGCAGCTTTACGGGGTACTCTGGAAACACCATATATTTT

D gene: TRBD1
clone size: few
V gene: TRBV29-1
J gene: TRBJ2-3
CDR3 protein: CSVEDLRGPYTDTQYF
CDR3 DNA: TGCAGCGTTGAAGATCTTAGGGGGCCATACACAGATACGCAGTATTTT

D gene: TRBD1
clone size: -
V gene: TRBV10-1
J gene: TRBJ2-7
CDR3 protein: CASSESGQGIYEQYF
CDR3 DNA: TGCGCCAGCAGTGAGTCAGGACAGGGGATCTACGAGCAGTACTTC

D gene: TRBD2
clone size: -
V gene: TRBV4-1
J gene: TRBJ2-7
CDR3 protein: CASSQVKAGGYEQYF
CDR3 DNA: TGCGCCAGCAGCCAAGTAAAAGCGGGAGGGTACGAGCAGTACTTC

D gene: TRBD1
clone size: few
V gene: TRBV7-9
J gene: TRBJ2-1
CDR3 protein: CASSPDRGAYNEQFF
CDR3 DNA: TGTGCCAGCAGCCCAGACAGGGGGGCCTACAATGAGCAGTTCTTC

D gene: -
clone size: -
V gene: TRBV13
J gene: TRBJ2-1
CDR3 protein: CASSIVGGYNEQFF
CDR3 DNA: TGTGCCAGCAGCATAGTCGGCGGTTACAATGAGCAGTTCTTC

D gene: TRBD1
clone size: -
V gene: TRBV19
J gene: TRBJ1-5
CDR3 protein: CASSTFDRGDSNQPQHF
CDR3 DNA: TGTGCCAGTAGTACTTTCGACAGGGGGGATAGCAATCAGCCCCAGCATTTT

D gene: TRBD2
clone size: -
V gene: TRBV28
J gene: TRBJ2-1
CDR3 protein: CATNDGTSGKWNEQFF
CDR3 DNA: TGTGCCACCAACGACGGGACTAGCGGGAAATGGAATGAGCAGTTCTTC

D gene: TRBD1
clone size: -
V gene: TRBV4-1
J gene: TRBJ1-2
CDR3 protein: CASSQTTGQAENYGYTF
CDR3 DNA: TGCGCCAGCAGCCAAACCACTGGACAGGCAGAAAACTATGGCTACACCTTC